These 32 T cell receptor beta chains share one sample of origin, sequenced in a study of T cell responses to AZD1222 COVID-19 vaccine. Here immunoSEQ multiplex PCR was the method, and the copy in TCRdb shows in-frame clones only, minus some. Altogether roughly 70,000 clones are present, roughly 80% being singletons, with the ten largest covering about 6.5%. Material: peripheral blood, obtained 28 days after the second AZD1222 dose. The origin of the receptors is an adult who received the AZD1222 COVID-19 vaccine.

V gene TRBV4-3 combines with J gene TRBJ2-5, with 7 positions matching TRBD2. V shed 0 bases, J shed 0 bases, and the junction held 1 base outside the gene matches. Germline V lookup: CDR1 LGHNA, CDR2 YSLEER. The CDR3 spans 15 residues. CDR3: CASSQDGGYQETQYF. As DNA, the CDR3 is TGCGCCAGCAGCCAAGACGGGGGGTACCAAGAGACCCAGTACTTC.

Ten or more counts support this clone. The CDR3 protein is CASRQTSDNTEAFF. DNA for the CDR3: TGTGCCAGCAGGCAGACGAGTGACAACACTGAAGCTTTCTTT. The V and J genes are TRBV2 and TRBJ1-1; D gene unclear. The CDR3 is made up of 14 amino acids. Germline assignment: CDR1 SNHLY and CDR2 FYNNEI. The V end lost 6 bases, the J end lost 2 bases, and 13 bases lay between the germline ends.

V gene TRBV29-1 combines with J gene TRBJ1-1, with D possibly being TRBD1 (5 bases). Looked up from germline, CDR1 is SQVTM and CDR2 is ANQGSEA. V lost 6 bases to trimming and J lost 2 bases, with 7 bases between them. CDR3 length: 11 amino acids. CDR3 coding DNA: TGCAGCGTAGACAGTAACACTGAAGCTTTCTTT. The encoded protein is CSVDSNTEAFF.

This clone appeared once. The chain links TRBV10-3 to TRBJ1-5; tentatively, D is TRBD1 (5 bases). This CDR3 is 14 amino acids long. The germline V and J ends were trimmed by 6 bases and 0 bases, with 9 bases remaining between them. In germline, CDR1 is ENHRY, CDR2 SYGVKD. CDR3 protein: CAIRGTGSNQPQHF. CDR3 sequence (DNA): TGTGCCATCAGGGGGACGGGTAGCAATCAGCCCCAGCATTTT.

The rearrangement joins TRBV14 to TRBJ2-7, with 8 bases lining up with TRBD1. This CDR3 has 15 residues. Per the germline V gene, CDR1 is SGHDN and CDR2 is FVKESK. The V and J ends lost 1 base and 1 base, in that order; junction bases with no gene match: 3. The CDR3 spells CASSQGDRGSYEQYF. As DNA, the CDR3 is TGTGCCAGCAGCCAAGGAGACAGGGGTTCCTACGAGCAGTACTTC.

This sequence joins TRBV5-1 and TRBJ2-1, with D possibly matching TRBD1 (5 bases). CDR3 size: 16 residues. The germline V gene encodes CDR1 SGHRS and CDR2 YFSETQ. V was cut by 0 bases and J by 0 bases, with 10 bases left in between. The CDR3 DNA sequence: TGCGCCAGCAGCTTGGCCCCCGACAGCTCCTACAATGAGCAGTTCTTC. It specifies CASSLAPDSSYNEQFF.

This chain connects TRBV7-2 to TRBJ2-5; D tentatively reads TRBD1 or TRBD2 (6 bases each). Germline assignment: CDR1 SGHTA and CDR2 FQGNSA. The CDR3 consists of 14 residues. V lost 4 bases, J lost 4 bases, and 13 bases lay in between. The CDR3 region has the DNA TGTGCCAGCAGCTCTCGTCGGGGGCTAGAGACCCAGTACTTC. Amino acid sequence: CASSSRRGLETQYF.

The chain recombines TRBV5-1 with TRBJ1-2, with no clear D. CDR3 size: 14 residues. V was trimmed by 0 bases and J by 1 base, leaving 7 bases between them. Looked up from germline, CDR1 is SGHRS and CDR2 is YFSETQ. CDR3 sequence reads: CASSLDSYNYGYTF. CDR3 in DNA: TGCGCCAGCAGCTTGGACAGTTATAACTATGGCTACACCTTC.

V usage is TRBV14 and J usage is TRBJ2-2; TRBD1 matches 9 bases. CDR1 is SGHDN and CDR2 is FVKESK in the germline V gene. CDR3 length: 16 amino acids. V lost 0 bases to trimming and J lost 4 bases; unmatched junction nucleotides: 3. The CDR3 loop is CASSQDHRGRTGELFF. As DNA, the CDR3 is TGTGCCAGCAGCCAAGACCACAGGGGGCGCACCGGGGAGCTGTTTTTT.

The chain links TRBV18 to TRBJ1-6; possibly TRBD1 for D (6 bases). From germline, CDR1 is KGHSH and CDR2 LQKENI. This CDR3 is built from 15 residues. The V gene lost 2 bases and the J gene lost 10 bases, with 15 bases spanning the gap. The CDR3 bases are TGTGCCAGCTCACCAGGACAGCAGGGGAGCTCACCCCTCCACTTT. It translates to CASSPGQQGSSPLHF.

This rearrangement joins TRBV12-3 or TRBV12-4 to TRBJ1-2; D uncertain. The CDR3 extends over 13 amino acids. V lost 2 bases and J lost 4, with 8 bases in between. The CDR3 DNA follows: TGTGCCAGCAGTTTAATCCAGAGCTATGGCTACACCTTC. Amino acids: CASSLIQSYGYTF.

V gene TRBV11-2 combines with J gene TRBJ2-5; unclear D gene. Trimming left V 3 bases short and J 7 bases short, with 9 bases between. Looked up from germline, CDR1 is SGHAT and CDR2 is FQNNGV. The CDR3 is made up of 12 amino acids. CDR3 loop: CASSFYGGTQYF. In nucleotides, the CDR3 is TGTGCCAGCAGCTTTTATGGCGGGACCCAGTACTTC.

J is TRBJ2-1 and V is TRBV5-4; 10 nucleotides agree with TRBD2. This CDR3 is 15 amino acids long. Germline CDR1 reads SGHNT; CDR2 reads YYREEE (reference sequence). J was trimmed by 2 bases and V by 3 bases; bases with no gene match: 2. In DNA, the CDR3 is TGTGCCAGCAGCTGGACTAGCGGCCCCTACAATGAGCAGTTCTTC. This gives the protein CASSWTSGPYNEQFF.

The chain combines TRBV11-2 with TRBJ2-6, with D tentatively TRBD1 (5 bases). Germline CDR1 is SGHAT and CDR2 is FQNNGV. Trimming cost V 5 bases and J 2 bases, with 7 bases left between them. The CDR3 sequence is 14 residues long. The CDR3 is CASSRGAGANVLTF. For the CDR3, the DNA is TGTGCCAGCAGCAGGGGCGCTGGGGCCAACGTCCTGACTTTC. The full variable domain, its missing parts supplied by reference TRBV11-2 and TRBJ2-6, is EAGVAQSPRYKIIEKRQSVAFWCNPISGHATLYWYQQILGQGPKLLIQFQNNGVVDDSQLPKDRFSAERLKGVDSTLKIQPAKLEDSAVYLCASSRGAGANVLTFGAGSRLTVL.

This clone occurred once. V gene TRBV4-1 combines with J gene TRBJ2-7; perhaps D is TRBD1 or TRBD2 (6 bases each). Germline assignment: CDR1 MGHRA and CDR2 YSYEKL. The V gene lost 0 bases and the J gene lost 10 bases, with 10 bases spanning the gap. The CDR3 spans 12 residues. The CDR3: CASSQDRGTQYF. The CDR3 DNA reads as TGCGCCAGCAGCCAAGATAGGGGGACTCAGTACTTC.

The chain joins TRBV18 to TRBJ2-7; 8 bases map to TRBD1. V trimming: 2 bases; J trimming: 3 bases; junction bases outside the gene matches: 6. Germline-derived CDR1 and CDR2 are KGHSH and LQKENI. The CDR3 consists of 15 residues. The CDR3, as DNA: TGTGCCAGCTCACCATTGGGACAGGAAAACTACGAGCAGTACTTC. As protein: CASSPLGQENYEQYF.

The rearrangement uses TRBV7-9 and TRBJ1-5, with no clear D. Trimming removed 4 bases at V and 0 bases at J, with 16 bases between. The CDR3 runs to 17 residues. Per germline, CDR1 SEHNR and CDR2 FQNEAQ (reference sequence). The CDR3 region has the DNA TGTGCCAGCAGCTCCGGTGGTGGGTTGTATAGCAATCAGCCCCAGCATTTT. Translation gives CASSSGGGLYSNQPQHF.

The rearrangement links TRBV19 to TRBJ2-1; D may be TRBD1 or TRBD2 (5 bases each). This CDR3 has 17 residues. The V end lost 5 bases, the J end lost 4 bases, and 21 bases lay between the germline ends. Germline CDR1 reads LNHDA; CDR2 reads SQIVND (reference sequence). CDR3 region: CASSVVKGELRYNEQFF. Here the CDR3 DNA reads TGTGCCAGTAGTGTCGTTAAAGGGGAGCTCCGGTACAATGAGCAGTTCTTC.

DNA for the CDR3: TGCGCCAGCAGCCGTCAAGGGGGAGGTCAGCCCCAGCATTTT. The encoded protein is CASSRQGGGQPQHF. The gene calls are TRBV4-1 and TRBJ1-5, with D tentatively TRBD1 (6 bases). The CDR3 spans 14 residues. Germline V CDR1 and CDR2: MGHRA, YSYEKL. V dropped 4 bases and J dropped 6 bases, with 13 bases sitting between them.

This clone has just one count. CDR3 amino acids: CATSDLGTGSTDTQYF. The CDR3 nucleotides read TGTGCCACCAGTGATTTAGGGACAGGGAGCACAGATACGCAGTATTTT. J is TRBJ2-3 and V is TRBV24-1, with 9 bases that match TRBD1. Germline lookup yields CDR1 KGHDR and CDR2 SFDVKD. The V and J ends lost 1 base and 0 bases, in that order; junction bases with no gene match: 1. CDR3 length: 16 amino acids.

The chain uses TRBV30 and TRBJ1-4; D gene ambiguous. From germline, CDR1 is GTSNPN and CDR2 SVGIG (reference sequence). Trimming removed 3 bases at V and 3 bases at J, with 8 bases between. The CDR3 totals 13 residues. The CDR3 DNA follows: TGTGCCTGGAGGGAGTACTCTAATGAAAAACTGTTTTTT. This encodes CAWREYSNEKLFF.

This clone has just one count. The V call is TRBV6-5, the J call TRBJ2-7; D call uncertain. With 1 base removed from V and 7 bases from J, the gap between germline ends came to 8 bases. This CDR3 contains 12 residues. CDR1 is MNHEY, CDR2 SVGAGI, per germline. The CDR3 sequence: CASSYWGGEQYF. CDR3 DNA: TGTGCCAGCAGTTACTGGGGTGGAGAGCAGTACTTC.

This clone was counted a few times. CDR3 in DNA: TGTGCCAGCGGACAAACGATACAGGGGAACACCTTC. It specifies CASGQTIQGNTF. The V gene is TRBV2, the J gene TRBJ1-2; TRBD1 matches 7 bases. This CDR3 comprises 12 residues. With V trimmed by 8 bases and J by 12 bases, 12 bases remained unmatched. The germline CDR1 and CDR2 sequences are SNHLY and FYNNEI.

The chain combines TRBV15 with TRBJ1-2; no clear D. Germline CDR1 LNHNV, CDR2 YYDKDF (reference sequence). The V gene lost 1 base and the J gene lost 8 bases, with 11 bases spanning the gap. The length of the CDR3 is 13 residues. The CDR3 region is CATSRGTEGGYTF. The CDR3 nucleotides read TGTGCCACCAGCAGAGGGACCGAAGGCGGCTACACCTTC.

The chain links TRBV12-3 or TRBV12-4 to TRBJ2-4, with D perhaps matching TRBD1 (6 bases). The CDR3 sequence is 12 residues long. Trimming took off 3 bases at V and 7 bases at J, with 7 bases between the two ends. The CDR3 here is CASSFQGNIQYF. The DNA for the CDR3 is TGTGCCAGCAGTTTTCAGGGGAACATTCAGTACTTC.

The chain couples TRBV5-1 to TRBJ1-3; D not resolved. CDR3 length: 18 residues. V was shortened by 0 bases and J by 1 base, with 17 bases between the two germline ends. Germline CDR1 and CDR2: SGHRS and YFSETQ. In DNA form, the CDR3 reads TGCGCCAGCAGCTTGGAGGTACTGACGGACGTATCTGGAAACACCATATATTTT. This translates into CASSLEVLTDVSGNTIYF.

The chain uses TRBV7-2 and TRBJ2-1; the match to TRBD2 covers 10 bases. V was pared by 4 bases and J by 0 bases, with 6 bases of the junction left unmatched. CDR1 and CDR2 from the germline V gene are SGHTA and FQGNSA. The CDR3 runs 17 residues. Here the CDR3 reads CASSSGLAASSYNEQFF. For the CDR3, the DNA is TGTGCCAGCAGCTCCGGACTAGCGGCTAGCTCCTACAATGAGCAGTTCTTC.

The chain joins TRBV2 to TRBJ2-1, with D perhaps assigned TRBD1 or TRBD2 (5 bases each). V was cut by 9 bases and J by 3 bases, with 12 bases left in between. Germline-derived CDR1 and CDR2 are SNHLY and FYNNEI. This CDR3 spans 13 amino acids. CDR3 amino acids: CASDRDLYNEQFF. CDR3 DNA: TGTGCCAGTGACCGGGACCTCTACAATGAGCAGTTCTTC.

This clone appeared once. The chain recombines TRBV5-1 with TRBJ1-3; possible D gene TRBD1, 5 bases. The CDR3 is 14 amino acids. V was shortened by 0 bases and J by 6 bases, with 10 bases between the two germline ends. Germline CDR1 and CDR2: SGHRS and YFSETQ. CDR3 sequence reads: CASSLGGEANTIYF. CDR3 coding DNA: TGCGCCAGCAGCTTGGGAGGGGAGGCAAACACCATATATTTT.

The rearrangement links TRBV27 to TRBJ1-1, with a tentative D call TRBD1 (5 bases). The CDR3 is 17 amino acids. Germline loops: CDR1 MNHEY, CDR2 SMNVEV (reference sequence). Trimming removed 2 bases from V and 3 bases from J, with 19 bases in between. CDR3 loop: CASSLIPWEGQHTEAFF. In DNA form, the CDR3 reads TGTGCCAGCAGTTTAATCCCCTGGGAGGGGCAGCACACTGAAGCTTTCTTT.

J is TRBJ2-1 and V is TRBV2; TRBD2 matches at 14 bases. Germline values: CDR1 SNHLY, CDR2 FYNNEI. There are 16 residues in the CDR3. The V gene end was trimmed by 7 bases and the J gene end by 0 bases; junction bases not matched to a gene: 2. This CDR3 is CASKGLAGASYNEQFF. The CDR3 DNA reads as TGTGCCAGCAAGGGACTAGCGGGGGCCTCCTACAATGAGCAGTTCTTC.

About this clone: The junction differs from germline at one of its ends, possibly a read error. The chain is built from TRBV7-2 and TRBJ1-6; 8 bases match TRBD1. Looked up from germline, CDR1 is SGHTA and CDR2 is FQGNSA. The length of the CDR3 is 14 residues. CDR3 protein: CASSSGQEWVKTVF. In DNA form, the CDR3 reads TGTGCCAGCAGCTCGGGACAGGAGTGGGTTAAAACTGTCTTT.